Following are 28 T cell receptor beta chains from one sample sequenced in a study of PD-L1 blockade in urothelial cancer. The table came from immunoSEQ multiplex PCR; TCRdb's copy has only in-frame clones and leaves some out. The sample lists some 90,000 clones, 70% to 90% occurring once. Time point indicated: pretreatment peripheral blood. The input for sequencing was PBMCs, taken around atezolizumab (anti-PD-L1) treatment. The receptors derive from an elderly woman with urothelial cancer.

The rearrangement links TRBV19 to TRBJ2-2, with TRBD1 identical over 12 bases. Trimming removed 8 bases from V and 3 bases from J; junction bases left unmatched: 10. The CDR3 runs 17 residues. The germline gives CDR1 LNHDA, CDR2 SQIVND (reference sequence). CDR3 DNA: TGTGCCAGTTTGGGGGACAGGGGGCGCAGTTACACCGGGGAGCTGTTTTTT. Protein: CASLGDRGRSYTGELFF.

V and J are TRBV2 and TRBJ2-5, with 8 bases aligning to TRBD1. Trimming cost V 6 bases and J 2 bases; bases outside gene matches: 5. Germline CDR1 reads SNHLY; CDR2 reads FYNNEI. The length of the CDR3 is 14 residues. This chain's CDR3 is CASSLDRGQETQYF. CDR3 nucleotides: TGTGCCAGCAGCTTAGACAGGGGACAAGAGACCCAGTACTTC.

The chain couples TRBV18 to TRBJ1-3, with 10 bases matching TRBD1. V gave up 5 bases and J gave up 0 bases; unmatched junction bases: 10. CDR3 length: 18 amino acids. The germline gives CDR1 KGHSH, CDR2 LQKENI. The CDR3 DNA reads TGTGCCAGCTCAGCCCGACAGGGGGCTCCCTTCTCTGGAAACACCATATATTTT. Its protein product is CASSARQGAPFSGNTIYF. The entire variable domain, with the rest obtained from reference TRBV18 and TRBJ1-3, is as follows: NAGVMQNPRHLVRRRGQEARLRCSPMKGHSHVYWYRQLPEEGLKFMVYLQKENIIDESGMPKERFSAEFPKEGPSILRIQQVVRGDSAAYFCASSARQGAPFSGNTIYFGEGSWLTVV.

This clone has a handful of counts. This chain links TRBV2 with TRBJ2-7, with a weak D call TRBD2 (6 bases). Trimming pared 7 bases from V and 2 bases from J, leaving 12 bases between. From germline, CDR1 is SNHLY and CDR2 FYNNEI. CDR3 size: 13 residues. For the CDR3, the DNA is TGTGCCAGCAACCGGGACTTAACCTACGAGCAGTACTTC. Its translation: CASNRDLTYEQYF.

CDR3: CASSPLAGDKAGELFF. CDR3 DNA: TGTGCCAGCAGTCCTCTAGCGGGAGATAAGGCCGGGGAGCTGTTTTTT. This chain connects TRBV27 to TRBJ2-2; 10 bases fit TRBD2. The CDR3 loop spans 16 amino acids. CDR1 MNHEY and CDR2 SMNVEV come from the germline V gene (reference sequence). The J segment lost 6 bases and the V segment lost 5 bases, leaving 9 bases of the junction unmatched.

The chain joins TRBV5-5 to TRBJ1-5; D is undetermined. Germline assignment: CDR1 SGHKS and CDR2 YYEKEE (reference sequence). Trimming stripped 5 bases from V and 1 base from J, with 7 bases between. This CDR3 comprises 13 residues. For the CDR3, the DNA is TGTGCCAGCAGTTGGCAGAGCAATCAGCCCCAGCATTTT. It specifies CASSWQSNQPQHF. Using reference TRBV5-5 and TRBJ1-5 for the parts outside the CDR3, the full variable domain is DAGVTQSPTHLIKTRGQQVTLRCSPISGHKSVSWYQQVLGQGPQFIFQYYEKEERGRGNFPDRFSARQFPNYSSELNVNALLLGDSALYLCASSWQSNQPQHFGDGTRLSIL.

The chain joins TRBV9 to TRBJ2-2; the match to TRBD1 covers 7 bases. J gave up 5 bases and V 4 bases, and 14 bases lay outside the gene matches. The CDR3 consists of 17 residues. Per germline, CDR1 SGDLS and CDR2 YYNGEE. As DNA, the CDR3 is TGTGCCAGCAGCCGTAACCCTACAGGGGTCCTAACCGGGGAGCTGTTTTTT. Translated: CASSRNPTGVLTGELFF. The whole variable domain, filled in from reference TRBV9 and TRBJ2-2, reads DSGVTQTPKHLITATGQRVTLRCSPRSGDLSVYWYQQSLDQGLQFLIQYYNGEERAKGNILERFSAQQFPDLHSELNLSSLELGDSALYFCASSRNPTGVLTGELFFGEGSRLTVL.

The V call is TRBV10-1, the J call TRBJ2-1; D is perhaps TRBD2 (6 bases). The CDR3 sequence is 15 residues long. Germline V gene sequence: CDR1 WNHNN, CDR2 SYGVQD (reference sequence). Trimming cost V 3 bases and J 6 bases, with 15 bases left between them. The CDR3 here is CASSDLRGASNEQFF. The CDR3 DNA follows: TGCGCCAGCAGTGATTTGCGGGGAGCATCCAATGAGCAGTTCTTC.

The rearrangement joins TRBV2 to TRBJ2-7; possible D gene TRBD2, 5 bases. The CDR3 consists of 15 residues. Trimming left V 6 bases short and J 5 bases short, with 20 bases between. Per germline, CDR1 SNHLY and CDR2 FYNNEI. CDR3 protein: CASRRSAASTHEQYF. The CDR3 DNA follows: TGTGCCAGCAGGCGCTCAGCGGCCTCCACTCACGAGCAGTACTTC.

This sequence joins TRBV11-2 and TRBJ2-7; 7 positions agree with TRBD2. The CDR3 sequence is 16 residues long. CDR1 and CDR2 (germline): SGHAT, FQNNGV. V dropped 1 base and J dropped 3; count of bases not matched to a gene: 9. The CDR3 is CASSLVNKLAYYEQYF. The CDR3 bases are TGTGCCAGCAGCTTAGTTAACAAACTAGCGTACTACGAGCAGTACTTC.

There are a few counts of this clone. The chain employs TRBV27 and TRBJ1-1; 7 nucleotides line up with TRBD1. Germline values: CDR1 MNHEY, CDR2 SMNVEV (reference sequence). With 6 bases clipped from V and 5 bases from J, the junction kept 15 bases outside the gene matches. The CDR3 loop spans 16 amino acids. The CDR3 DNA is TGTGCCAGCAGCAAGATTCCCGGGACAGAAAAGACTGAAGCTTTCTTT. Encoded protein: CASSKIPGTEKTEAFF.

The rearrangement joins TRBV18 to TRBJ1-4; D is ambiguous. V lost 0 bases and J lost 4, with 9 bases in between. CDR1 is KGHSH, CDR2 LQKENI, per germline. The CDR3 is made up of 15 amino acids. The CDR3 reads CASSPPLGDNEKLFF. The DNA for the CDR3 is TGTGCCAGCTCACCACCGCTCGGGGATAATGAAAAACTGTTTTTT.

The rearrangement links TRBV7-2 to TRBJ2-3; 8 positions agree with TRBD2. The CDR3 loop spans 15 amino acids. After removal of 1 base from V and 0 bases from J, the junction contained 0 bases not matched to a gene. The V gene's germline CDR1 is SGHTA and CDR2 FQGNSA. The CDR3 region has the DNA TGTGCCAGCAGCTTAGGACTAGCGAGCACAGATACGCAGTATTTT. Its protein product is CASSLGLASTDTQYF. The full variable domain, completed using reference TRBV7-2 and TRBJ2-3, is GAGVSQSPSNKVTEKGKDVELRCDPISGHTALYWYRQSLGQGLEFLIYFQGNSAPDKSGLPSDRFSAERTGGSVSTLTIQRTQQEDSAVYLCASSLGLASTDTQYFGPGTRLTVL.

The rearrangement uses TRBV10-3 and TRBJ1-1, with 8 bases aligning to TRBD1. Germline V gene data show CDR1 as ENHRY and CDR2 as SYGVKD. Trimming cost V 2 bases and J 1 base; bases outside gene matches: 0. The CDR3 length is 14 residues. The CDR3: CAISEGTGNTEAFF. CDR3 DNA sequence: TGTGCCATCAGTGAGGGGACAGGGAACACTGAAGCTTTCTTT.

The table lists this clone with a few counts. The J gene is TRBJ2-7, the V gene TRBV11-2, with 7 bases that match TRBD1. Germline CDR1 is SGHAT and CDR2 is FQNNGV. Trimming at V came to 5 bases and at J to 3 bases, leaving 13 bases not matched to a gene. The CDR3 runs 16 residues. The CDR3 DNA reads as TGTGCCAGCAGCGGCGAAGACAGGGTTGGGGTCTACGAGCAGTACTTC. It translates to CASSGEDRVGVYEQYF.

This clone was seen a single time. V is TRBV9 and J is TRBJ1-3; D possibly corresponds to TRBD1 (5 bases). The CDR3 consists of 16 residues. The V end lost 3 bases, the J end lost 4 bases, and 17 bases lay between the germline ends. Germline V lookup: CDR1 SGDLS, CDR2 YYNGEE. Here the CDR3 reads CASSAGTPHPGNTIYF. As DNA, the CDR3 is TGTGCCAGCAGCGCCGGGACTCCCCATCCCGGAAACACCATATATTTT.

This chain uses TRBV11-3 with TRBJ2-3; D possibly corresponds to TRBD2 (6 bases). Trimming took 1 base from V and 6 from J, leaving 11 bases between them. The CDR3 is made up of 14 amino acids. The germline V gene has CDR1 SGHNT and CDR2 YENEEA. The CDR3: CASSLGSGVDTQYF. The CDR3 nucleotides are TGTGCCAGCAGCTTAGGGTCGGGGGTTGATACGCAGTATTTT.

This chain connects TRBV5-6 to TRBJ2-3, with unresolved D. CDR1 is SGHDT and CDR2 is YYEEEE in the germline V gene. The CDR3 runs to 14 residues. Trimming removed 3 bases from V and 5 bases from J, with 13 bases in between. CDR3 DNA sequence: TGTGCCAGCAGCTCTACCCTCATGCGAGATACGCAGTATTTT. It translates to CASSSTLMRDTQYF.

V and J are TRBV30 and TRBJ1-1; D ambiguous. V lost 0 bases and J 1 base, leaving 12 bases between the germline ends. Germline loops: CDR1 GTSNPN, CDR2 SVGIG (reference sequence). The CDR3 length is 15 residues. Here the CDR3 DNA reads TGTGCCTGGAGTGTCCAGACCACAGCGAACACTGAAGCTTTCTTT. Amino acid sequence: CAWSVQTTANTEAFF.

This chain links TRBV5-6 with TRBJ2-5, with D possibly matching TRBD2 (5 bases). This CDR3 is built from 15 residues. Germline V CDR1 and CDR2: SGHDT, YYEEEE. Trimming took 4 bases from V and 3 from J, leaving 16 bases between them. The CDR3, as DNA: TGTGCCAGCAGCGCCGATTTTGGGAGAGAAGAGACCCAGTACTTC. The encoded protein is CASSADFGREETQYF.

The rearrangement joins TRBV28 to TRBJ2-7; no reliable D call. The CDR3 runs to 14 residues. Trimming took 3 bases from V and 3 from J, leaving 12 bases between them. In germline, CDR1 is MDHEN, CDR2 SYDVKM. The CDR3 region has the DNA TGTGCCAGCAGTTTTCTAGGAACGAACTACGAGCAGTACTTC. Protein product: CASSFLGTNYEQYF.

The chain recombines TRBV30 with TRBJ1-1, with 7 bases identical to TRBD1. CDR1 is GTSNPN and CDR2 is SVGIG in the germline V gene (reference sequence). J gave up 4 bases and V 7 bases, and 0 bases lay outside the gene matches. The length of the CDR3 is 10 residues. CDR3 amino acids: CASGGTEAFF. In DNA, the CDR3 is TGTGCCTCAGGGGGCACTGAAGCTTTCTTT.

The chain joins TRBV5-1 to TRBJ2-1; possible D gene TRBD2, 6 bases. CDR1 SGHRS and CDR2 YFSETQ come from the germline V gene. This CDR3 contains 17 residues. Trimming stripped 4 bases from V and 5 bases from J, with 22 bases between. The CDR3 region has the DNA TGCGCCAGCAGCCCACAAGACATCGGGACTCCGAACAATGAGCAGTTCTTC. Encoded protein: CASSPQDIGTPNNEQFF.

This clone was seen a single time. V gene TRBV9 combines with J gene TRBJ2-6, with 9 nucleotides matching TRBD1. The junction had 7 bases not matched to a gene; V was cut back by 3 bases and J by 0 bases. The CDR3 contains 18 residues. The germline V gene encodes CDR1 SGDLS and CDR2 YYNGEE. The CDR3 DNA follows: TGTGCCAGCAGCGCTCCGGGACAGGGCCTCTCTGGGGCCAACGTCCTGACTTTC. It translates to CASSAPGQGLSGANVLTF.

The rearrangement joins TRBV6-1 to TRBJ1-2; tentatively, D is TRBD1 (6 bases). Germline CDR1 MNHNS, CDR2 SASEGT. Between the trimmed V and J ends, which lost 0 bases and 5 bases, there was a span of 16 bases. The CDR3 totals 16 residues. This CDR3 reads CASSEAPGHGAYGYTF. As DNA, the CDR3 is TGTGCCAGCAGTGAAGCGCCGGGACACGGAGCGTATGGCTACACCTTC.

The CDR3 DNA reads TGTGCCAGTAGTATAGCGGGCAGAGGGGGTGAGCAGTTCTTC. It encodes CASSIAGRGGEQFF. The chain uses TRBV19 and TRBJ2-1; weak D call: TRBD1 (6 bases). V lost 1 base, J lost 9 bases, and 13 bases lay in between. The CDR3 consists of 14 residues. Per germline, CDR1 LNHDA and CDR2 SQIVND (reference sequence).

The CDR3 loop reads CALSGIETQYF. The CDR3 nucleotides read TGTGCCTTGTCAGGGATTGAGACCCAGTACTTC. This sequence joins TRBV30 and TRBJ2-5; D may be TRBD1 (5 bases). CDR1 is GTSNPN, CDR2 SVGIG, per germline (reference sequence). The CDR3 runs to 11 residues. V shed 7 bases and J shed 5 bases, with 11 bases lying between them.

The CDR3 is CASSPPGKGGQPQHF. CDR3 bases: TGTGCCAGCTCACCACCGGGGAAGGGGGGGCAGCCCCAGCATTTT. J is TRBJ1-5 and V is TRBV18, with a tentative D call TRBD1 (6 bases). CDR3 size: 15 residues. Looked up from germline, CDR1 is KGHSH and CDR2 is LQKENI. V was pared by 0 bases and J by 7 bases, with 13 bases between.